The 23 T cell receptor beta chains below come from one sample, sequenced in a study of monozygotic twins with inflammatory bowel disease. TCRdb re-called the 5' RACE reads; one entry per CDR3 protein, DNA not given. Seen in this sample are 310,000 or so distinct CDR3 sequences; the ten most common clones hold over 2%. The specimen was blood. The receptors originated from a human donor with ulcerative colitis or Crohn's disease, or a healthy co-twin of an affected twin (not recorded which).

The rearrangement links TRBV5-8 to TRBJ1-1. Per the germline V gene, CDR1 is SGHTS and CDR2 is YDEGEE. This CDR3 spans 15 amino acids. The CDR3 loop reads CASSSQATGNTEAFF.

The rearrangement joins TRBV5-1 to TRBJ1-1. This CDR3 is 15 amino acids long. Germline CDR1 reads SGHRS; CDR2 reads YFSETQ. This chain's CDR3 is CASSLGGTASTEAFF.

The CDR3 here is CSARALLSTDTQYF. This sequence joins TRBV20-1 and TRBJ2-3. Germline V gene sequence: CDR1 DFQATT, CDR2 SNEGSKA (reference sequence). The CDR3 has 14 amino acids.

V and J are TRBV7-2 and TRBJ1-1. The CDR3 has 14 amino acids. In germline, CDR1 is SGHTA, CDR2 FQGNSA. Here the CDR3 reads CASSLNGYGTEAFF.

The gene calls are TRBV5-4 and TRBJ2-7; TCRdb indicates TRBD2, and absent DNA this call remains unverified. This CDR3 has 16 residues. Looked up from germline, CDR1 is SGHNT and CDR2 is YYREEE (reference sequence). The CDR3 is CASSLKAGGPQKEQYF.

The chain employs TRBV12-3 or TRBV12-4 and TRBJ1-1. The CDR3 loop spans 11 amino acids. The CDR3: CASRRDSQTFF.

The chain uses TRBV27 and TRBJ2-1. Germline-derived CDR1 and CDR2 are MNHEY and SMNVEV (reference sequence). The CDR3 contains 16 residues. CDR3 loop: CASSLDGRDSYNEQFF.

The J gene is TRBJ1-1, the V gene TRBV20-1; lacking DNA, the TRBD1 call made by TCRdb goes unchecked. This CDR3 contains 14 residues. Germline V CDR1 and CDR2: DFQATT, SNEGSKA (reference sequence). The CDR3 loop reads CSASKQGMNTEAFF.

CDR3: CASSPFLTGVDSPLHF. J is TRBJ1-6 and V is TRBV27; the TRBD1 assignment by TCRdb is unverifiable without DNA. The CDR3 is made up of 16 amino acids. CDR1 is MNHEY and CDR2 is SMNVEV in the germline V gene (reference sequence).

CDR3 in amino acids: CATSDPSGGSLNEQYF. The chain recombines TRBV24-1 with TRBJ2-7; TCRdb indicates TRBD2, and absent DNA this call remains unverified. Germline loops: CDR1 KGHDR, CDR2 SFDVKD. This CDR3 has 16 amino acids.

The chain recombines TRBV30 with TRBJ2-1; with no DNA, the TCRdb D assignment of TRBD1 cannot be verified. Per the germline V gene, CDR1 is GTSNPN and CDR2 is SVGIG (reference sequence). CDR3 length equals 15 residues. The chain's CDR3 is CAWTGRGKIGNEQFF.

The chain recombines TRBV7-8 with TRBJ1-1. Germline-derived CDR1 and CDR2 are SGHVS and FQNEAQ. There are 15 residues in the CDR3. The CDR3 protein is CASTPDSRENTEAFF.

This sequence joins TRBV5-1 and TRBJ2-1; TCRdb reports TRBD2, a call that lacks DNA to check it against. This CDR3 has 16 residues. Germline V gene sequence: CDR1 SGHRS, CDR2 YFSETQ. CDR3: CASSLYTIGSYNEQFF.

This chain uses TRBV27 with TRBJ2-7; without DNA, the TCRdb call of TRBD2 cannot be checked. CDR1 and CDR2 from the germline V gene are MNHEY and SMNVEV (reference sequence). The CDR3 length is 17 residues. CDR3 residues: CASSLLGPSASYSEQYF.

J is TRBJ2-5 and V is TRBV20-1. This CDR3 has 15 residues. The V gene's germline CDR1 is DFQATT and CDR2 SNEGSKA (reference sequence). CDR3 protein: CSTGGVGMGVETQYF.

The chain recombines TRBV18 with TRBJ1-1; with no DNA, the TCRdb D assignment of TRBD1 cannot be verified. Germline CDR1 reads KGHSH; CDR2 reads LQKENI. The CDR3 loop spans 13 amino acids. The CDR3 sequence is CASSSIQGTEAFF.

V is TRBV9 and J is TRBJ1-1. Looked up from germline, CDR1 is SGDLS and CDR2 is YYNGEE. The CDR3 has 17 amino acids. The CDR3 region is CASSQKYEAGMNTEAFF.

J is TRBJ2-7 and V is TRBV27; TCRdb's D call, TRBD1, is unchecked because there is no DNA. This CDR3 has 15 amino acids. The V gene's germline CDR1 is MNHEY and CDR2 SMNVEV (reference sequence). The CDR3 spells CATSKQGGESYEQYF.

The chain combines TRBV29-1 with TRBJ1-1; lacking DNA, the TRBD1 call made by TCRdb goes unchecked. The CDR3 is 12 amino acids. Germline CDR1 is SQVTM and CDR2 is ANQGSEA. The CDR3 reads CSVAEGVTEAFF.

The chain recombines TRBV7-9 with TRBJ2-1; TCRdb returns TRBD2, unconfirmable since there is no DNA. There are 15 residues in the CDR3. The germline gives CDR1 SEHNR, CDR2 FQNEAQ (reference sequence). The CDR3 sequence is CASSLYSGTFNEQFF.

The chain's CDR3 is CSASPLAGVTYNEQFF. The chain uses TRBV20-1 and TRBJ2-1; TCRdb designates TRBD1, a call that cannot be tested without DNA. Looked up from germline, CDR1 is DFQATT and CDR2 is SNEGSKA (reference sequence). This CDR3 region has 16 residues.

The CDR3 region is CASSENSGREQYF. The chain has TRBV25-1 and TRBJ2-7; TCRdb picks TRBD2, but there is no DNA to check that call. The germline CDR1 and CDR2 sequences are MGHDK and SYGVNS. This CDR3 spans 13 amino acids.

The CDR3: CASSLGRGEASGNTIYF. The rearrangement links TRBV7-2 to TRBJ1-3; TCRdb indicates TRBD1, and absent DNA this call remains unverified. The CDR3 loop spans 17 amino acids. Germline V gene lookup returns CDR1 SGHTA and CDR2 FQGNSA. The full variable domain, completed using reference TRBV7-2 and TRBJ1-3, is GAGVSQSPSNKVTEKGKDVELRCDPISGHTALYWYRQSLGQGLEFLIYFQGNSAPDKSGLPSDRFSAERTGGSVSTLTIQRTQQEDSAVYLCASSLGRGEASGNTIYFGEGSWLTVV.